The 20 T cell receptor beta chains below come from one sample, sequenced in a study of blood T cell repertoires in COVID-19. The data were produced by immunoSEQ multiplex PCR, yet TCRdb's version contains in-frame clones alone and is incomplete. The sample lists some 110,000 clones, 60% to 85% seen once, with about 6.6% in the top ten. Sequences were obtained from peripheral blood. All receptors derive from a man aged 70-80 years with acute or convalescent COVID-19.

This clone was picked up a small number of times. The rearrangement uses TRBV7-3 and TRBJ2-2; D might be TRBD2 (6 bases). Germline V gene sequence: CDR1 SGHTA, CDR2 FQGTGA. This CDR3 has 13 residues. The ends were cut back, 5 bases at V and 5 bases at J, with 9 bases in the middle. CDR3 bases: TGTGCCAGCAGCGGCGGGAAGACCGGGGAGCTGTTTTTT. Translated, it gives CASSGGKTGELFF.

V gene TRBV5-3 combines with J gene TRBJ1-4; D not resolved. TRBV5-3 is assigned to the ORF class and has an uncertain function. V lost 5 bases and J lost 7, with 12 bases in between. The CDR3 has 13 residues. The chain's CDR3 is CARREDILEKLFF. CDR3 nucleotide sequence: TGTGCCAGAAGAGAAGACATTCTTGAAAAACTGTTTTTT.

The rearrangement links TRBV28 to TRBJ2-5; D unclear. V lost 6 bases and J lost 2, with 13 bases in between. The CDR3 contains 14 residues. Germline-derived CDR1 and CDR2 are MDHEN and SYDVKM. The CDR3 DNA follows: TGTGCCAGCAGCTTAACTGCTGCGCAAGAGACCCAGTACTTC. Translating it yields CASSLTAAQETQYF.

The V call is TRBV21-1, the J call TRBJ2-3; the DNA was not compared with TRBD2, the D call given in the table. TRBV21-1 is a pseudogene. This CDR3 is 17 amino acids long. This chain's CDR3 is CASRGGLAGELLDTQYF. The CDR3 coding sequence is TGTGCCAGCCGGGGGGGACTAGCGGGAGAACTCCTGGATACGCAGTATTTT.

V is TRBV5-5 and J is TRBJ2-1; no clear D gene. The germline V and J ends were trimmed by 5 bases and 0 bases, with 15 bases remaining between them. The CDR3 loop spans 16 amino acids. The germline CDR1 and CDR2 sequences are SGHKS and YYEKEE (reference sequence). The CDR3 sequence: CASRELQSPSYNEQFF. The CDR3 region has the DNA TGTGCCAGCAGAGAATTACAGAGCCCCTCCTACAATGAGCAGTTCTTC.

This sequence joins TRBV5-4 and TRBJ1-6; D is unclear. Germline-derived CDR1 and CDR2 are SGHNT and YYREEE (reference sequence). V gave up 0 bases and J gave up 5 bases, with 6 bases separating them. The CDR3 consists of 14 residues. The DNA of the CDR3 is TGTGCCAGCAGCTTGGGGCAGAATAATTCACCCCTCCACTTT. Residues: CASSLGQNNSPLHF.

CDR3 protein: CASSPPGVDTQYF. DNA of the CDR3: TGTGCCAGCTCACCCCCGGGTGTAGATACGCAGTATTTT. The rearrangement links TRBV18 to TRBJ2-3; D ambiguous. This CDR3 comprises 13 residues. V gave up 3 bases and J gave up 5 bases, with 9 bases separating them. Germline CDR1 reads KGHSH; CDR2 reads LQKENI.

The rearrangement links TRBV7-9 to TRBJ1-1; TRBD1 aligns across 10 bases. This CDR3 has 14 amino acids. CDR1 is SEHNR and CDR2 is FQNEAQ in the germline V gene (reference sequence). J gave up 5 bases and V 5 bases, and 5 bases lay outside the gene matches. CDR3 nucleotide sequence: TGTGCCAGCAGCCCGACAGGGGGCTATACTGAAGCTTTCTTT. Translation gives CASSPTGGYTEAFF.

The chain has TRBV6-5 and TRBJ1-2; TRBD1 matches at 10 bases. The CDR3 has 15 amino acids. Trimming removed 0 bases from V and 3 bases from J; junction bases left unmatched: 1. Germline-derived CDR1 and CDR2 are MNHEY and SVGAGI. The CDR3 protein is CASSYSGQGDYGYTF. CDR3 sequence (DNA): TGTGCCAGCAGTTACTCCGGACAGGGGGACTATGGCTACACCTTC.

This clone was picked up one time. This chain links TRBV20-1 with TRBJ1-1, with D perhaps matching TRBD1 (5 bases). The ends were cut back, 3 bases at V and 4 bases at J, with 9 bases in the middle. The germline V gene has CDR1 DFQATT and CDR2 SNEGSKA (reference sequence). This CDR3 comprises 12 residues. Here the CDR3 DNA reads TGCAGTGCTAGTCTTAGGGGCACTGAAGCTTTCTTT. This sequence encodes CSASLRGTEAFF.

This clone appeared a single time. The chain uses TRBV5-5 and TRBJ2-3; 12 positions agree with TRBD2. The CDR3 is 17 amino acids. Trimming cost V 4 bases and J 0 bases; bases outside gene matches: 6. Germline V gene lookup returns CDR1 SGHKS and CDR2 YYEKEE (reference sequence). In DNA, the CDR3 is TGTGCCAGCAGCCCTAGCGGGGGGGGATCTAGCACAGATACGCAGTATTTT. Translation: CASSPSGGGSSTDTQYF.

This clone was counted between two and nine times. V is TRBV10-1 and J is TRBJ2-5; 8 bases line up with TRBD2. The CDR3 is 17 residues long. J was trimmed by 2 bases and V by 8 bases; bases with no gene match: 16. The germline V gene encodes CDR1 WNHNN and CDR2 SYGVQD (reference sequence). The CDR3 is CASSPPAGGIIQETQYF. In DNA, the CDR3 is TGCGCCAGCTCCCCCCCCGCGGGGGGAATTATTCAAGAGACCCAGTACTTC.

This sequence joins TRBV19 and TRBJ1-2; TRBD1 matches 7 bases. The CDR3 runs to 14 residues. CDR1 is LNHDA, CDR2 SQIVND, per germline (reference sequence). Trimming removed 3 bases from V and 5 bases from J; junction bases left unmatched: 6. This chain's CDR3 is CASSILTGTYGYTF. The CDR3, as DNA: TGTGCCAGTAGTATCCTGACAGGGACATATGGCTACACCTTC. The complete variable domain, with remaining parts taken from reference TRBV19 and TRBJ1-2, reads DGGITQSPKYLFRKEGQNVTLSCEQNLNHDAMYWYRQDPGQGLRLIYYSQIVNDFQKGDIAEGYSVSREKKESFPLTVTSAQKNPTAFYLCASSILTGTYGYTFGSGTRLTVV.

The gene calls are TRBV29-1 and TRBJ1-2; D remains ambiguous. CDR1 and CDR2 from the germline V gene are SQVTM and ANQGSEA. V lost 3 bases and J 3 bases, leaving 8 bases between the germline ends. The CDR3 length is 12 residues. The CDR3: CSVDWADYGYTF. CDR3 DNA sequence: TGCAGCGTTGATTGGGCCGACTATGGCTACACCTTC.

In DNA form, the CDR3 reads TGTGCCAGCAGCACCTTTAGCGGGGCGACCTACAATGAGCAGTTCTTC. Its protein is CASSTFSGATYNEQFF. The gene calls are TRBV7-9 and TRBJ2-1; 8 positions match TRBD2. J lost 2 bases, V lost 5 bases, and 8 bases had no gene match. Germline-derived CDR1 and CDR2 are SEHNR and FQNEAQ (reference sequence). The length of the CDR3 is 16 residues.

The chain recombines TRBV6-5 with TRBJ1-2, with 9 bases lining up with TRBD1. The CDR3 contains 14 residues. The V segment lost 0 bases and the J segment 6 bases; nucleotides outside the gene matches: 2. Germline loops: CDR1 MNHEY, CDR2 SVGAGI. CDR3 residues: CASSYSTGGNGYTF. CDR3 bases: TGTGCCAGCAGTTACTCGACAGGGGGAAATGGCTACACCTTC.

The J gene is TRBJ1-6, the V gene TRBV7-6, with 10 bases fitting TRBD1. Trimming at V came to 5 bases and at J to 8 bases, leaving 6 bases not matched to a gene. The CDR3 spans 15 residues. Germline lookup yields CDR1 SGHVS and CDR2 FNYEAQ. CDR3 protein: CASSRNGQGDSPLHF. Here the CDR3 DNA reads TGTGCCAGCAGCCGAAACGGACAGGGGGATTCACCCCTCCACTTT.

CDR3 in DNA: TGTGCCAGTAGTATTCGAGCCCAAAGGGAGGAAAAACTGTTTTTT. It yields the protein CASSIRAQREEKLFF. The chain links TRBV19 to TRBJ1-4; D is unresolved. Deletions cut 3 bases from V and 8 bases from J, with 16 bases between. Germline-derived CDR1 and CDR2 are LNHDA and SQIVND (reference sequence). The CDR3 length is 15 residues.

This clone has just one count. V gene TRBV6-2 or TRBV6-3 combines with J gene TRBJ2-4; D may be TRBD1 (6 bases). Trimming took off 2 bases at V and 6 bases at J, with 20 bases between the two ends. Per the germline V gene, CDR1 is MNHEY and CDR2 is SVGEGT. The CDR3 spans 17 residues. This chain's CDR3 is CASSYPRDMRMVNIQYF. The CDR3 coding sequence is TGTGCCAGCAGTTACCCCCGGGACATGAGAATGGTAAACATTCAGTACTTC.

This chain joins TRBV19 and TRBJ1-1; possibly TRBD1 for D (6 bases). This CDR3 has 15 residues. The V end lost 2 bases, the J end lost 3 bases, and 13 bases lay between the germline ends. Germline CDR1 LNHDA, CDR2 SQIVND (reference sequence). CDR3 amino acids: CASSIRGTSDTEAFF. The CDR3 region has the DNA TGTGCCAGTAGTATAAGGGGGACGTCAGACACTGAAGCTTTCTTT.